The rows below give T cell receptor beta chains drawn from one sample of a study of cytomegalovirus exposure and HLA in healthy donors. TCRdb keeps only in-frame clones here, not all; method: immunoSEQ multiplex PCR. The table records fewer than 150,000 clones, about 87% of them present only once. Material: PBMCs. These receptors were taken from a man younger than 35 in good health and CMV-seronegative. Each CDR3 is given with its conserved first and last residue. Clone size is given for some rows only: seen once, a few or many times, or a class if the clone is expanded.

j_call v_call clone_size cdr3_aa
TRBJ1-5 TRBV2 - CASSNRGSNQPQHF
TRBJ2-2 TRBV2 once CASSVSVNTGELFF
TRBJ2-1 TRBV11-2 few CASSLSSGRYNEQFF
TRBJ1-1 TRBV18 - CASSPRTEAMNTEAFF
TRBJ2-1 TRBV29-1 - CSPQGLKNEQFF
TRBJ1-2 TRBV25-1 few CASSPGQSNGYTF
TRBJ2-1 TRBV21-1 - CASSKDLEGNNEQFF
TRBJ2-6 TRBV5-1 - CASSLDRVAGANVLTF
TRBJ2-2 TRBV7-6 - CAAGRGDTGELFF
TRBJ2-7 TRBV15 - CATSRDQFEQYF
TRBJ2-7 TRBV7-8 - CASSDIGTSGSAWQYF
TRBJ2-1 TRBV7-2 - CASSLLGEVDGSGFF
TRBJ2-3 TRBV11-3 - CASSFQRTGGTDTQYF
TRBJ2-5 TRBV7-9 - CASSLGTSGGETQYF
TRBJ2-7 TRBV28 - CASHRDRVPYEQYF
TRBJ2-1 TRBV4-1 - CASSQDLTGFNEQFF
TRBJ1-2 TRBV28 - CASSLSGDSYGYTF
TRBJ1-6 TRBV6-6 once CASSYRQQDSPLHF
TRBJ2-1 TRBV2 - CATKPGHNNEQFF
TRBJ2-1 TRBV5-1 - CASSLAQRGINNEQFF
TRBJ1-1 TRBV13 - CASKAGGLNTEAFF
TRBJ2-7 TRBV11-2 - CASRGTRDRGRHEQYF
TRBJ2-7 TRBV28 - CASVSTGGRFYEQYF
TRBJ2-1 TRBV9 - CASSVEAGGGYNEQFF
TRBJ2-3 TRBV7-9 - CASIAPDRRDVDTQYF
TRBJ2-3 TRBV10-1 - CASSGGPLRGDTQYF
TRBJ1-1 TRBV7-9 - CASSPIRVVVAFF
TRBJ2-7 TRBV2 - CASSGHIRGGTYEQYF
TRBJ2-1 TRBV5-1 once CASSLMAGAFLYNEQFF
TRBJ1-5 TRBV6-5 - CASSSRSGPNQPQHF
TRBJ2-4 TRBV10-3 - CAISGARSGGEPLAKNIQYF
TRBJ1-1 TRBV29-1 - CSVVQGATEAFF